The rows below give T cell receptor beta chains drawn from one sample of a study of blood T cell repertoires in COVID-19. The assay was immunoSEQ multiplex PCR, and TCRdb's table has in-frame clones only and misses some. Among 150,000 to 200,000 clones listed, less than 90% were seen once. Sequencing used PBMCs or T cells enriched from blood (not recorded which). Source of these receptors: a human donor with acute COVID-19. The donor label of this sample is uncertain. Both conserved end residues are part of each CDR3. Each record gives: clone size, J gene, V gene, D gene, CDR3 protein, CDR3 DNA. A D gene is named only where the DNA matches it firmly. Part of the rows lack a size; the others show once, few, many or a class for expanded clones.

NA TRBJ1-2 TRBV4-3 NA CASSLLSSPSDGYTF TGCGCCAGCAGCCTCCTTTCGTCCCCTTCGGATGGCTACACCTTC
few TRBJ2-1 TRBV5-1 TRBD2 CASSLRAGGENNEQFF TGCGCCAGCAGCCTTCGGGCGGGGGGCGAGAACAATGAGCAGTTCTTC
NA TRBJ2-6 TRBV5-6 NA CASTLQGTGANVLTF TGTGCCAGCACCCTACAGGGTACTGGGGCCAACGTCCTGACTTTC
NA TRBJ1-2 TRBV20-1 TRBD1 CSASEGANYGYTF TGCAGTGCTAGTGAGGGGGCGAACTATGGCTACACCTTC
NA TRBJ1-1 TRBV3-1/TRBV3-2 NA CASSQVGGEAFF TGTGCCAGCAGCCAAGTAGGGGGTGAAGCTTTCTTT
NA TRBJ2-5 TRBV2 NA CASIPYTGYQETQYF TGTGCCAGCATCCCTTATACAGGTTATCAAGAGACCCAGTACTTC
NA TRBJ2-2 TRBV5-1 TRBD2 CASSLLAGYTGELFF TGCGCCAGCAGCCTCCTAGCGGGGTACACCGGGGAGCTGTTTTTT
NA TRBJ1-5 TRBV29-1 NA CSVGVGGNQPQHF TGCAGCGTTGGGGTTGGAGGCAATCAGCCCCAGCATTTT
NA TRBJ2-7 TRBV5-6 TRBD1 CASSLKGQGSYEQYF TGTGCCAGCAGCTTGAAAGGACAGGGTTCCTACGAGCAGTACTTC
NA TRBJ1-6 TRBV7-3 NA CASSSTGNSPLHF TGTGCCAGCAGCTCTACAGGGAATTCACCCCTCCACTTT
NA TRBJ2-5 TRBV29-1 NA CSVEKAGETQYF TGCAGCGTTGAAAAGGCCGGGGAGACCCAGTACTTC
NA TRBJ1-6 TRBV10-3 TRBD1 CATFPGGKGSPLHF TGTGCCACCTTTCCAGGGGGAAAGGGATCACCCCTCCACTTT
NA TRBJ1-5 TRBV4-1 NA CASSQEQGRDQPQHF TGCGCCAGCAGCCAGGAACAGGGAAGGGATCAGCCCCAGCATTTT
NA TRBJ1-5 TRBV12-5 TRBD1 CASGLGQGRNQPQHF TGTGCTAGTGGTTTGGGACAGGGACGCAATCAGCCCCAGCATTTT
few TRBJ1-5 TRBV19 NA CASTGAYSNQPQHF TGTGCCAGTACTGGGGCTTATAGCAATCAGCCCCAGCATTTT
NA TRBJ1-2 TRBV30 TRBD1 CAWSQGTDGYTF TGTGCCTGGAGCCAGGGGACAGATGGCTACACCTTC
few TRBJ1-4 TRBV10-3 NA CAISGTVGEKLFF TGTGCCATCAGTGGGACAGTGGGGGAAAAACTGTTTTTT
NA TRBJ1-3 TRBV18 NA CASSPPLLSGNTIYF TGTGCCAGCTCACCGCCACTCCTCTCTGGAAACACCATATATTTT
NA TRBJ2-2 TRBV12-3/TRBV12-4 NA CASSPGPGELFF TGTGCCAGCAGTCCAGGGCCCGGGGAGCTGTTTTTT
NA TRBJ1-2 TRBV6-5 TRBD1 CASSYDRGRITF TGTGCCAGCAGTTACGACAGGGGGCGGATAACCTTC
NA TRBJ1-2 TRBV5-3 TRBD1 CARSLDRGNYGYTF TGTGCCAGAAGTCTGGACAGGGGGAACTATGGCTACACCTTC
NA TRBJ2-1 TRBV5-8 TRBD2 CASSPTGGPYNEQFF TGTGCCAGCAGCCCTACGGGGGGGCCGTACAATGAGCAGTTCTTC
NA TRBJ1-5 TRBV5-6 NA CASSLDNGEYSNQPQHF TGTGCCAGCAGCCTCGATAATGGAGAGTATAGCAATCAGCCCCAGCATTTT
NA TRBJ2-1 TRBV30 NA CAWSDGWGGPADNEQFF TGTGCCTGGAGCGATGGTTGGGGGGGGCCGGCTGACAATGAGCAGTTCTTC
NA TRBJ1-1 TRBV7-2 NA CASSLVRGWNTEAFF TGTGCCAGCAGCTTAGTTCGGGGGTGGAACACTGAAGCTTTCTTT
NA TRBJ2-2 TRBV4-3 NA CASNDRLNTGELFF TGCGCCAGCAACGACAGGTTGAACACCGGGGAGCTGTTTTTT
NA TRBJ2-1 TRBV6-4 TRBD1 CASSAETGLNEQFF TGTGCCAGCAGTGCCGAGACAGGGTTGAATGAGCAGTTCTTC
NA TRBJ2-7 TRBV4-1 TRBD1 CASSQGTGTYEQYF TGCGCCAGCAGCCAGGGGACAGGGACCTACGAGCAGTACTTC
NA TRBJ2-6 TRBV11-1 NA CASSSDSSPGANVLTF TGTGCCAGCAGCTCGGACAGCTCCCCTGGGGCCAACGTCCTGACTTTC
NA TRBJ2-2 TRBV25-1 TRBD2 CASSPVGGPGELFF TGTGCCAGCAGCCCAGTGGGAGGGCCCGGGGAGCTGTTTTTT
NA TRBJ2-3 TRBV29-1 NA CSVEAPYETDTQYF TGCAGCGTCGAAGCTCCCTACGAAACAGATACGCAGTATTTT
once TRBJ1-2 TRBV7-3 TRBD1 CASSPIPGTGGAYGYTF TGTGCCAGCAGCCCGATACCCGGGACAGGGGGCGCCTATGGCTACACCTTC
NA TRBJ2-5 TRBV9 NA CASSVAAAYQETQYF TGTGCCAGCAGCGTAGCTGCGGCGTACCAAGAGACCCAGTACTTC
NA TRBJ1-2 TRBV5-4 NA CASSPDRNYGYTF TGTGCCAGCAGCCCGGACAGAAACTATGGCTACACCTTC
NA TRBJ1-2 TRBV4-1 NA CASSQDQDWVRVYGYTF TGCGCCAGCAGCCAAGATCAGGATTGGGTCAGGGTCTATGGCTACACCTTC
NA TRBJ1-2 TRBV5-1 NA CASSNGDWTNYGYTF TGCGCCAGCAGCAACGGGGATTGGACTAACTATGGCTACACCTTC
NA TRBJ1-2 TRBV5-8 TRBD1 CASSSDRASNYGYTF TGTGCCAGCAGCTCGGACAGGGCGTCTAACTATGGCTACACCTTC
NA TRBJ2-3 TRBV7-9 NA CASSSSTASQYF TGTGCCAGCAGCAGCTCGACAGCTTCGCAGTATTTT
NA TRBJ1-1 TRBV4-3 NA CASSQGLGRREATEAFF TGCGCCAGCAGCCAAGGACTGGGTCGGAGGGAGGCCACTGAAGCTTTCTTT
NA TRBJ1-3 TRBV6-1 NA CASSEAGGEGSGNTIYF TGTGCCAGCAGTGAAGCAGGGGGGGAGGGCTCTGGAAACACCATATATTTT
NA TRBJ2-3 TRBV6-2/TRBV6-3 NA CASSFEGEIDTQYF TGTGCCAGCAGTTTTGAGGGGGAGATTGATACGCAGTATTTT
NA TRBJ2-2 TRBV5-1 TRBD2 CASSPGLASGELFF TGCGCCAGCAGCCCGGGACTAGCGTCCGGGGAGCTGTTTTTT
NA TRBJ2-7 TRBV24-1 NA CATRRAPTEQYF TGTGCCACCCGGAGGGCCCCCACCGAGCAGTACTTC
NA TRBJ1-2 TRBV6-4 TRBD1 CASSPFYTSGQLYGYTF TGTGCCAGCAGTCCATTTTACACATCGGGACAGCTCTATGGCTACACCTTC
NA TRBJ2-3 TRBV6-2/TRBV6-3 TRBD2 CASSRSLTSGGDADTQYF TGTGCCAGCAGTCGCTCCCTGACTAGCGGGGGGGATGCAGATACGCAGTATTTT
once TRBJ2-7 TRBV3-1/TRBV3-2 NA CASSQPRGHEQYF TGTGCCAGCAGCCAACCCAGGGGCCACGAGCAGTACTTC
NA TRBJ2-7 TRBV7-9 NA CASSPPTGRGYEQYF TGTGCCAGCAGCCCACCGACAGGCCGGGGCTACGAGCAGTACTTC
NA TRBJ1-2 TRBV19 NA CASSTDRVYGYTF TGTGCCAGTAGTACGGACAGAGTCTATGGCTACACCTTC
NA TRBJ1-1 TRBV11-2 NA CASSPGGKTSGAFF TGTGCCAGCAGCCCGGGGGGCAAGACGTCGGGAGCTTTCTTT
NA TRBJ1-2 TRBV3-1/TRBV3-2 TRBD1 CASSPSGTGYGYTF TGTGCCAGCAGCCCATCCGGGACAGGTTATGGCTACACCTTC
NA TRBJ2-2 TRBV10-3 NA CAISSTGSGELFF TGTGCCATCAGTTCCACAGGGTCCGGGGAGCTGTTTTTT
NA TRBJ2-5 TRBV12-3/TRBV12-4 NA CASTTRWEETQYF TGTGCCAGCACCACTAGATGGGAAGAGACCCAGTACTTC
NA TRBJ1-5 TRBV27 NA CASSRGGGNQPQHF TGTGCCAGCAGCAGGGGTGGGGGCAATCAGCCCCAGCATTTT
few TRBJ1-4 TRBV27 NA CASSLSQGLNEKLFF TGTGCCAGCAGTTTATCGCAGGGACTTAATGAAAAACTGTTTTTT
NA TRBJ2-5 TRBV7-7 TRBD2 CASSPLAGAQETQYF TGTGCCAGCAGCCCACTAGCGGGGGCCCAAGAGACCCAGTACTTC
once TRBJ1-2 TRBV6-2/TRBV6-3 NA CASSQGYGYTF TGTGCCAGCAGTCAGGGGTACGGCTACACCTTC
NA TRBJ1-1 TRBV11-2 NA CASSLELGRGAFF TGTGCCAGCAGCTTAGAGCTGGGCAGGGGTGCTTTCTTT